This passage covers 22 T cell receptor beta chains from one sample sequenced in a study of T cells in Graves' hyperthyroidism and ophthalmopathy. TCR beta CDR3 regions were amplified from RNA transcripts. The TCR CDR3 was amplified in a first-round RT-PCR using the HTBI primer set. Via MiXCR, TCRdb re-called the multiplex PCR reads, giving one row per CDR3 protein. Among roughly 840,000 distinct CDR3 sequences listed, about two fifths were seen once. The sample was blood. The receptors were gathered from a man aged 18-30 years with Graves' hyperthyroidism.

At least ten counts were recorded for this clonotype. The rearrangement uses TRBV2 and TRBJ1-4; no definite D call. V was pared by 1 base and J by 3 bases, with 9 bases between. The CDR3 length is 15 residues. The germline CDR1 and CDR2 sequences are SNHLY and FYNNEI. CDR3 protein: CASSEGGWSNEKLFF. The CDR3 region has the DNA TGTGCCAGCAGTGAAGGAGGGTGGTCTAATGAAAAACTGTTTTTT.

Ten or more counts support this clonotype. In DNA form, the CDR3 reads TGCAGCGTTGACGCTTCCCCCACCGGGGAGCTGTTTTTT. It translates to CSVDASPTGELFF. The chain recombines TRBV29-1 with TRBJ2-2, with D unclear. Germline V lookup: CDR1 SQVTM, CDR2 ANQGSEA. The CDR3 has 13 residues. V lost 3 bases to trimming and J lost 4 bases, with 9 bases between them.

A word on this clonotype: Possible read error: a much larger clone is one base away. The CDR3 DNA is TGTGCCAGCAGTGAAGATGGGACAGGGGACACTGAAGCTTTCTTT. This encodes CASSEDGTGDTEAFF. The rearrangement uses TRBV6-6 and TRBJ1-1; 10 positions match TRBD1. This CDR3 region has 15 residues. Trimming removed 5 bases from V and 3 bases from J; junction bases left unmatched: 6. Germline loops: CDR1 MNHNY, CDR2 SVGAGI (reference sequence).

This clonotype has at least ten counts. The chain joins TRBV10-3 to TRBJ2-7; a weak D match, TRBD2 (6 bases). Germline V gives CDR1 ENHRY, CDR2 SYGVKD. Trimming took off 4 bases at V and 2 bases at J, with 12 bases between the two ends. The CDR3 sequence is 14 residues long. The CDR3 coding sequence is TGTGCCATCAGTGTATTGTCTAGCGCCTACGAGCAGTACTTC. Translation gives CAISVLSSAYEQYF.

This clonotype came up many times. The rearrangement joins TRBV5-6 to TRBJ2-5; no clear D. The V gene's germline CDR1 is SGHDT and CDR2 YYEEEE. The CDR3 runs 13 residues. Trimming removed 0 bases at V and 7 bases at J, with 10 bases between. The DNA for the CDR3 is TGTGCCAGCAGCTTGGGACACGAGACGACCCAGTACTTC. Translated: CASSLGHETTQYF. Variable domain in full (rest from reference TRBV5-6 and TRBJ2-5): DAGVTQSPTHLIKTRGQQVTLRCSPKSGHDTVSWYQQALGQGPQFIFQYYEEEERQRGNFPDRFSGHQFPNYSSELNVNALLLGDSALYLCASSLGHETTQYFGPGTRLLVL.

The count of this clonotype is one. A much more abundant neighbour one base away suggests this may be a read error. The gene calls are TRBV6-6 and TRBJ1-6; the D is unclear. Per the germline V gene, CDR1 is MNHNY and CDR2 is SVGAGI (reference sequence). The CDR3 has 13 residues. CDR3: CAISEASNSPLHF. The DNA of the CDR3 is TGTGCCATCAGTGAGGCCAGCAACTCACCCCTCCACTTT.

This clonotype has only one observation. The V and J genes are TRBV25-1 and TRBJ1-2; unclear D gene. The V gene's germline CDR1 is MGHDK and CDR2 SYGVNS. V lost 4 bases, J lost 4 bases, and 16 bases lay in between. CDR3 length: 15 amino acids. The CDR3 is CASSASRGLGYGYTF. The CDR3 DNA reads as TGTGCCAGCAGTGCTAGTCGAGGGTTGGGCTATGGCTACACCTTC.

This chain links TRBV12-3 or TRBV12-4 with TRBJ1-2; TRBD1 aligns across 8 bases. The CDR3 length is 16 residues. With V trimmed by 6 bases and J by 0 bases, 9 bases remained unmatched. The CDR3 DNA sequence: TGTGCCAGCAGCCCGGGACAGGATCCTTCTAACTATGGCTACACCTTC. It yields the protein CASSPGQDPSNYGYTF.

V gene TRBV5-1 combines with J gene TRBJ1-5; maybe TRBD1 (5 bases). The CDR3 runs to 14 residues. Germline CDR1 SGHRS, CDR2 YFSETQ. Trimming stripped 5 bases from V and 1 base from J, with 10 bases between. As DNA, the CDR3 is TGCGCCAGCAGATCAGGGAAGAGCAATCAGCCCCAGCATTTT. Protein product: CASRSGKSNQPQHF.

The gene calls are TRBV7-9 and TRBJ1-2, with 8 nucleotides matching TRBD1. This CDR3 has 17 amino acids. From germline, CDR1 is SEHNR and CDR2 FQNEAQ (reference sequence). V dropped 5 bases and J dropped 1; count of bases not matched to a gene: 12. CDR3 amino acids: CASSKIAGGQVNYGYTF. DNA of the CDR3: TGTGCCAGCAGCAAGATTGCAGGGGGCCAAGTTAACTATGGCTACACCTTC.

The chain couples TRBV2 to TRBJ2-7, with 7 bases lining up with TRBD1. The V gene's germline CDR1 is SNHLY and CDR2 FYNNEI. Losses at the gene ends were 7 bases for V and 0 bases for J; bases not matched to a gene: 6. This CDR3 has 14 residues. CDR3 region: CASTQGVSSYEQYF. In DNA form, the CDR3 reads TGTGCCAGCACCCAGGGGGTAAGCTCCTACGAGCAGTACTTC.

In this sample, this clonotype turned up a few times. This chain connects TRBV6-5 to TRBJ1-2; unclear D gene. Germline CDR1 MNHEY, CDR2 SVGAGI. V was pared by 5 bases and J by 1 base, with 8 bases between. This CDR3 contains 13 residues. The CDR3 here is CASSVTSNYGYTF. As DNA, the CDR3 is TGTGCCAGCAGTGTAACAAGTAACTATGGCTACACCTTC.

The gene calls are TRBV6-5 and TRBJ1-1, with D possibly matching TRBD1 (5 bases). The ends were cut back, 2 bases at V and 1 base at J, with 11 bases in the middle. CDR3 length: 15 amino acids. CDR1 MNHEY and CDR2 SVGAGI come from the germline V gene. CDR3 nucleotides: TGTGCCAGCAGTTACGTTAACGGACAGAACACTGAAGCTTTCTTT. Protein: CASSYVNGQNTEAFF.

The rearrangement uses TRBV5-4 and TRBJ1-3; D possibly corresponds to TRBD1 (5 bases). CDR1 and CDR2 from the germline V gene are SGHNT and YYREEE (reference sequence). The CDR3 has 16 residues. The V and J ends lost 0 bases and 0 bases respectively, with 10 bases between them. The CDR3 loop reads CASSLGPGLSGNTIYF. CDR3 in DNA: TGTGCCAGCAGCTTGGGCCCGGGACTCTCTGGAAACACCATATATTTT.

This clonotype was seen a few times. The chain carries TRBV7-6 and TRBJ2-7; 11 positions match TRBD2. Germline assignment: CDR1 SGHVS and CDR2 FNYEAQ. Trimming cost V 4 bases and J 0 bases; bases outside gene matches: 8. The CDR3 length is 17 residues. The CDR3 region is CASSSRASGGFSYEQYF. CDR3 nucleotides: TGTGCCAGCAGCTCCCGGGCTAGCGGGGGGTTCTCCTACGAGCAGTACTTC.

This chain's CDR3 is CSAIATQRSYEQYF. The CDR3 nucleotides read TGCAGTGCTATCGCCACCCAGAGGTCCTACGAGCAGTACTTC. The chain joins TRBV20-1 to TRBJ2-7, with no clear D. There are 14 residues in the CDR3. The ends were cut back, 4 bases at V and 1 base at J, with 14 bases in the middle. Germline V gives CDR1 DFQATT, CDR2 SNEGSKA (reference sequence).

This clonotype was seen just once. Given a much more abundant clone one base away, this may be a read error. This chain links TRBV11-1 with TRBJ2-7; no clear D. Germline V gives CDR1 SGHAT, CDR2 FQDESV (reference sequence). The V end was cut by 0 bases, the J end by 2 bases, with 8 bases between. The CDR3 has 14 residues. CDR3 sequence: CASSLADAAYEQYF. The CDR3 DNA reads as TGTGCCAGCAGCTTAGCGGACGCAGCCTACGAGCAGTACTTC.

The V call is TRBV20-1, the J call TRBJ2-7; 11 bases agree with TRBD1. Unmatched junction bases numbered 5, after V lost 2 bases and J lost 5 bases. The CDR3 extends over 14 amino acids. The V gene's germline CDR1 is DFQATT and CDR2 SNEGSKA (reference sequence). The CDR3 nucleotides read TGCAGTGCTAGACCGGGACAGGGGGGGAACGAGCAGTACTTC. Its translation is CSARPGQGGNEQYF.

This clonotype was counted ten times or more. The V and J genes are TRBV20-1 and TRBJ1-5, with 7 nucleotides matching TRBD1. The trim removed 4 bases at V and 3 bases at J, leaving 6 bases unmatched. The V gene's germline CDR1 is DFQATT and CDR2 SNEGSKA (reference sequence). This CDR3 spans 14 amino acids. The CDR3 DNA is TGCAGTGCTACGGGGGACAGAGACAATCAGCCCCAGCATTTT. Its translation: CSATGDRDNQPQHF.

This sequence joins TRBV2 and TRBJ1-2; maybe TRBD1 (5 bases). Germline lookup yields CDR1 SNHLY and CDR2 FYNNEI. V was cut by 3 bases and J by 8 bases, with 7 bases left in between. The CDR3 contains 11 residues. CDR3 in DNA: TGTGCCAGCAGTGAGGAGGGGGGCTACACCTTC. It specifies CASSEEGGYTF.

This clonotype appeared many times. The chain carries TRBV20-1 and TRBJ1-4, with TRBD1 matching over 8 bases. V was clipped by 0 bases and J by 10 bases; unmatched bases: 7. The CDR3 runs to 14 residues. Germline V gene data show CDR1 as DFQATT and CDR2 as SNEGSKA (reference sequence). The CDR3 loop reads CSARDGGRGPKLFF. The CDR3, as DNA: TGCAGTGCTAGAGATGGCGGCAGGGGGCCAAAACTGTTTTTT.

There are a few counts of this clonotype. The V and J genes are TRBV12-3 or TRBV12-4 and TRBJ1-1; D gene uncertain. The germline V and J ends were trimmed by 7 bases and 2 bases, with 14 bases remaining between them. The CDR3 is made up of 14 amino acids. The CDR3 coding sequence is TGTGCCAGCACCCACCGCGGCCATAACACTGAAGCTTTCTTT. This encodes CASTHRGHNTEAFF.